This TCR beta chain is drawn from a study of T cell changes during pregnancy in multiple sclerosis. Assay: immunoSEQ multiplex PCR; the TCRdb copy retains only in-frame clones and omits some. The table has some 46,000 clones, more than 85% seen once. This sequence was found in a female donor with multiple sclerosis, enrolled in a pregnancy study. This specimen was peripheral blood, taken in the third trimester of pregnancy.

DNA of the CDR3: TGTGCCAGCAGGACCTTTACAGGGGTAAAAGGCTACACCTTC. This translates into CASRTFTGVKGYTF. This rearrangement joins TRBV28 to TRBJ1-2; 7 nucleotides agree with TRBD1. V trimming: 6 bases; J trimming: 8 bases; junction bases outside the gene matches: 12. The germline gives CDR1 MDHEN, CDR2 SYDVKM. The CDR3 length is 14 residues.